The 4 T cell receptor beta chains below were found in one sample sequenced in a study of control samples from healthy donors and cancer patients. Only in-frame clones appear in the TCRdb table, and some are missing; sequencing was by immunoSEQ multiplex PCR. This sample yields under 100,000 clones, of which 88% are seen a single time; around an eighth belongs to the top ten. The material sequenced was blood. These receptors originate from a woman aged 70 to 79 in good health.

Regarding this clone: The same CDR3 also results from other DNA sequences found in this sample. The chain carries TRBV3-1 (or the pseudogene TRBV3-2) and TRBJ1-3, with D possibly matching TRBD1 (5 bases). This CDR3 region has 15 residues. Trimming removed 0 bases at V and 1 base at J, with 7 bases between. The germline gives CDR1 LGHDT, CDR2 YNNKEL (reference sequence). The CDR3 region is CASSQDQGSGNTIYF. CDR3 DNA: TGTGCCAGCAGCCAAGATCAGGGATCTGGAAACACCATATATTTT.

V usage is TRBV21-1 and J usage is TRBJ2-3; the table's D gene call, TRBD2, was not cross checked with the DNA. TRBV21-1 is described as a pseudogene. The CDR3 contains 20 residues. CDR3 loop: CASPGLAGVPFIYFTDTQYF. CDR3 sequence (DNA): TGTGCCAGCCCGGGACTAGCGGGAGTCCCTTTTATTTACTTCACAGATACGCAGTATTTT.

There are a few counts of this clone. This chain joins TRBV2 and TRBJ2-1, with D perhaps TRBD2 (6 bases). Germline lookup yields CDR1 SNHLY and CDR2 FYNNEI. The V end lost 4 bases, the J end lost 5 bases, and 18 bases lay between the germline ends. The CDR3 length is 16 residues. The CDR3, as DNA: TGTGCCAGCAGTGGCATACGGCTAGCGAGAGACAATGAGCAGTTCTTC. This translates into CASSGIRLARDNEQFF.

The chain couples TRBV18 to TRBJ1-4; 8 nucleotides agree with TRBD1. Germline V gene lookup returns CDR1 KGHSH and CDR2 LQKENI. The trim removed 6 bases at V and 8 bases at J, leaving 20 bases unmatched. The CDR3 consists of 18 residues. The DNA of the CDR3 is TGTGCCAGCTCGCCTCGCACCCAAGGCAGGACAGGGAACGAAAAACTGTTTTTT. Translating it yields CASSPRTQGRTGNEKLFF.